This TCR beta chain was sequenced during a study of blood T cell repertoires in COVID-19. Turning to the study itself: Samples representing acute and convalescent COVID-19 were sourced from the United States, Italy and Spain. Sample material is recorded as cDNA or gDNA derived from T cells, B-cell-depleted T cells, or PBMCs.

The CDR3 totals 18 residues. V shed 6 bases and J 0 bases; nucleotides not matched to a gene: 16. Germline assignment: CDR1 SGHRS and CDR2 YFSETQ. In the authors' methods: Amplification with reference gene primers provided the estimates of nucleated cell counts. TCRdb keeps only in-frame clones here, not all; method: immunoSEQ multiplex PCR. That table furnishes V, J and clone size, whereas the DNA furnished D and trimming. The table lists 250,000 or so clones, approximately 84% of them singletons, with about 4% in the top ten. Sample: peripheral blood. The sequence was collected from a man over 45 with acute or convalescent COVID-19. The chain is built from TRBV5-1 and TRBJ2-7; 9 bases agree with TRBD2. In DNA form, the CDR3 reads TGCGCCAGCACACAAGGGGAGCTAGCGGGACATACCTCCTACGAGCAGTACTTC. It is translated as CASTQGELAGHTSYEQYF. Combining the CDR3 with reference TRBV5-1 and TRBJ2-7 gives the whole variable domain KAGVTQTPRYLIKTRGQQVTLSCSPISGHRSVSWYQQTPGQGLQFLFEYFSETQRNKGNFPGRFSGRQFSNSRSEMNVSTLELGDSALYLCASTQGELAGHTSYEQYFGPGTRLTVT.